The sequence of this T cell receptor beta chain was determined in a study of CD8 T cells in ankylosing spondylitis. Whole-study findings and limits: The study looked at matched synovial fluid samples from ankylosing spondylitis patients. Disease-linked clones were reported to be significantly enriched there. Clones linked with disease were CD8+ and fairly uncommon in the peripheral blood.

This clonotype was seen many times. Its antigen is unidentified. Via MiXCR, TCRdb re-called the 5' RACE reads, giving one row per CDR3 protein. The repertoire holds 150,000 or so distinct CDR3 sequences, with around 8.9% as singletons. This CDR3 comprises 15 residues. J was trimmed by 2 bases and V by 9 bases; bases with no gene match: 10. CDR1 and CDR2 from the germline V gene are MNHEY and SMNVEV (reference sequence). This sequence was found in a female donor with ankylosing spondylitis or in good health (not recorded which). Sequencing was carried out using blood, either unsorted or a sorted T cell fraction (not recorded which). The chain has TRBV27 and TRBJ1-5; 7 positions agree with TRBD1. The CDR3 region is CASSTFTGGNQPQHF. DNA of the CDR3: TGTGCCAGTAGCACCTTTACAGGGGGCAATCAGCCCCAGCATTTT.